This T cell receptor beta chain emerged from a study of cytomegalovirus exposure and HLA in healthy donors. This clone was seen only a few times. Antigen: not known. In the PCR, 60 Vbeta and 13 Jbeta primers were used. Data came from immunoSEQ multiplex PCR; TCRdb stores just in-frame clones and leaves some out. The table has fewer than 200,000 clones, over 65% seen once. The CDR3 has 13 residues. Looked up from germline, CDR1 is MGHRA and CDR2 is YSYEKL. The V end was cut by 6 bases, the J end by 7 bases, with 12 bases between. Study-wide results and limits: Later work found most CMV-associated TCR beta chains apparently HLA-restricted.

This rearrangement joins TRBV4-1 to TRBJ2-2; a weak D match, TRBD1 (5 bases). The source material was PBMCs. This TCR came from a female donor in good health and CMV-seronegative. CDR3 coding DNA: TGCGCCAGCAGTGAAGCTAGGGGCGGGGAGCTGTTTTTT. This codes for CASSEARGGELFF.